What follows are 3 T cell receptor beta chains derived from one specimen sequenced in a study of blood T cells in healthy people across ages. The use of a sample-barcoded 5' primer and a J-beta primer mix characterized a second PCR of about 6 to 12 cycles. TCRdb re-called the 5' RACE reads with MiXCR, one entry per CDR3 protein. This table holds 600,000 or so distinct CDR3 sequences, around 20% found once. What was sequenced was blood. Receptors were obtained from a man between 65 and 85 years old in good health.

Here the CDR3 DNA reads TGTGCCTGGAGTCAGACAACTAACACTGAAGCTTTCTTT. Its protein product is CAWSQTTNTEAFF. The rearrangement joins TRBV30 to TRBJ1-1; D unresolved. The V end lost 2 bases, the J end lost 2 bases, and 9 bases lay between the germline ends. This CDR3 has 13 residues. Germline V CDR1 and CDR2: GTSNPN, SVGIG (reference sequence).

Only a few counts were recorded for this clonotype. One end of the junction varies from germline; a read error may be responsible. The V gene is TRBV6-6, the J gene TRBJ1-1; no definite D call. CDR1 is MNHNY and CDR2 is SVGAGI in the germline V gene (reference sequence). The CDR3 sequence is 12 residues long. CDR3 nucleotide sequence: TGCGCCAGCAGGCCGATGAGCACTGAAGCTTTCTTT. Amino acid sequence: CASRPMSTEAFF.

The chain recombines TRBV6-1 with TRBJ1-1; the D is unclear. V was pared by 7 bases and J by 4 bases, with 13 bases between. Germline-derived CDR1 and CDR2 are MNHNS and SASEGT. The CDR3 length is 13 residues. CDR3 sequence (DNA): TGTGCCAGCACAGGCCGGCAGAGCACTGAAGCTTTCTTT. It is translated as CASTGRQSTEAFF.